Listed below are T cell receptor beta chains from one sample, sequenced in a study of PD-L1 blockade in urothelial cancer. TCRdb's copy holds only in-frame clones and misses some; the assay was immunoSEQ multiplex PCR. This table holds some 110,000 clones, 80% to 95% found once. Source: PBMCs, taken around atezolizumab (anti-PD-L1) treatment. These receptors originate from a man aged 60 to 69 with urothelial cancer. Each CDR3 is given with its conserved first and last residue. D genes are given only for firm matches. Some rows mark clone size as missing; the rest say once, few, many or name a class of expanded clone.

v_gene	j_gene	d_gene	abundance	CDR3nt	CDR3aa
TRBV11-3	TRBJ2-7	TRBD1	.	TGTGCCAGCAGCCCGGGACAGGGGTCCTACGAGCAGTACTTC	CASSPGQGSYEQYF
TRBV7-3	TRBJ2-7	.	.	TGTGCCAGCAGCTCTCGACAGGTGGAGCAGTACTTC	CASSSRQVEQYF
TRBV7-2	TRBJ2-3	TRBD1	.	TGTGCCAGCAGCGAAGACAGGGTCGCGAATACGCAGTATTTT	CASSEDRVANTQYF
TRBV7-3	TRBJ2-5	TRBD2	.	TGTGCCAGCAGCTTAAGAGCGGGGGCCCAAGAGACCCAGTACTTC	CASSLRAGAQETQYF
TRBV7-2	TRBJ2-3	TRBD1	.	TGTGCCAGCAGCTTGGGACAGGTAACAGATACGCAGTATTTT	CASSLGQVTDTQYF
TRBV7-8	TRBJ2-5	TRBD2	.	TGTGCCAGCAGCCGCGCGGGGGGAAGGGAGACCCAGTACTTC	CASSRAGGRETQYF
TRBV5-4	TRBJ2-1	.	.	TGTGCCAGCACCCCCCGGGTGGGTGAGCAGTTCTTC	CASTPRVGEQFF
TRBV7-2	TRBJ1-1	.	.	TGTGCCAGCAGCCCACAGATGAACACTGAAGCTTTCTTT	CASSPQMNTEAFF
TRBV7-2	TRBJ1-3	.	.	TGTGCCAGCAGCAGGACCCTTCGGGGACAAATATCCGGGAACACCATATATTTT	CASSRTLRGQISGNTIYF
TRBV5-1	TRBJ2-5	TRBD2	.	TGCGCCAGCAGCTTGGGACTAGCGGGAGAGACCCAGTACTTC	CASSLGLAGETQYF
TRBV29-1	TRBJ2-7	.	.	TGCAGCGTTTCGGTCGGGGGCTACGAGCAGTACTTC	CSVSVGGYEQYF
TRBV11-1	TRBJ2-3	.	.	TGTGCCAGCAGCTTATTCCCCCCGGGGGTTCGCCTAAATACGCAGTATTTT	CASSLFPPGVRLNTQYF
TRBV18	TRBJ1-1	TRBD1	.	TGTGCCAGCTCACCACCGATGTTAGCAGGGGGCCTTAACACTGAAGCTTTCTTT	CASSPPMLAGGLNTEAFF
TRBV5-8	TRBJ1-2	TRBD1	.	TGTGCCAGCAGCTTGCGGGGGACAGGGTCTTATGGCTACACCTTC	CASSLRGTGSYGYTF
TRBV7-9	TRBJ2-5	TRBD1	.	TGTGCCAGCAGCTTAGTCGGGACAGCACAAGAGACCCAGTACTTC	CASSLVGTAQETQYF
TRBV5-1	TRBJ2-3	.	.	TGCGCCAGCAGCTTGGGCGGGTTACCCACAGATACGCAGTATTTT	CASSLGGLPTDTQYF
TRBV7-2	TRBJ2-1	.	.	TGTGCCAGCAGCTTACTTCTCGGTGAGCAGTTCTTC	CASSLLLGEQFF
TRBV4-3	TRBJ1-1	TRBD1	.	TGCGCCAGCAGCCAAGATCTACAGGGGGGGACTGAAGCTTTCTTT	CASSQDLQGGTEAFF
TRBV7-9	TRBJ1-6	.	few	TGTGCCACCTGGTCGGCGGGTGCAACCTATAATTCACCCCTCCACTTT	CATWSAGATYNSPLHF
TRBV7-9	TRBJ1-4	.	.	TGTGCCAGCAGCATAGGGGCCCAGGGAAACGAAAAACTGTTTTTT	CASSIGAQGNEKLFF
TRBV18	TRBJ1-4	.	.	TGTGCCAGCTCACCAGACTCAACTAATGAAAAACTGTTTTTT	CASSPDSTNEKLFF
TRBV7-9	TRBJ2-7	TRBD2	.	TGTGCCAGCAGCATGTGGACTAGGTCAAGCTCCTACGAGCAGTACTTC	CASSMWTRSSSYEQYF
TRBV28	TRBJ2-1	TRBD2	.	TGTGCCAGCAGTTTATGGGCTAGCGGGAGGGCCTGGAATGAGCAGTTCTTC	CASSLWASGRAWNEQFF
TRBV12-2	TRBJ2-1	.	.	TGTGCAAGTCGCTTACGGAGTGAGCAGTTCTTC	CASRLRSEQFF
TRBV28	TRBJ1-5	TRBD1	.	TGTGCCAGCATCTTAACCCCTGGACAGGTCGACGGGGGCAATCAGCCCCAGCATTTT	CASILTPGQVDGGNQPQHF
TRBV19	TRBJ2-7	TRBD2	.	TGTGCCAGTAGAAGCGCGGGGGGTCTCACGTTGGAGCAGTACTTC	CASRSAGGLTLEQYF
TRBV4-2	TRBJ2-1	TRBD2	once	TGTGCCAGCAGCCAAGATCTGTTGGGACTAGCGGGCCGGCAGTTCTTC	CASSQDLLGLAGRQFF
TRBV19	TRBJ1-6	.	.	TGTGCCAGTCGGCGCGAGGGGGCACCCCTCCACTTT	CASRREGAPLHF
TRBV19	TRBJ1-5	TRBD1	once	TGTGCCAGTAGTATCGGGACAGGGGTTAGTCAGCCCCAGCATTTT	CASSIGTGVSQPQHF
TRBV5-1	TRBJ2-2	TRBD1	.	TGCGCCAGCAGCCTGCCAGGGGGTACCGGGGAGCTGTTTTTT	CASSLPGGTGELFF
TRBV7-8	TRBJ2-7	.	.	TGTGCCAGCAGCTTGCAGGTTCCCAACGAGCAGTACTTC	CASSLQVPNEQYF